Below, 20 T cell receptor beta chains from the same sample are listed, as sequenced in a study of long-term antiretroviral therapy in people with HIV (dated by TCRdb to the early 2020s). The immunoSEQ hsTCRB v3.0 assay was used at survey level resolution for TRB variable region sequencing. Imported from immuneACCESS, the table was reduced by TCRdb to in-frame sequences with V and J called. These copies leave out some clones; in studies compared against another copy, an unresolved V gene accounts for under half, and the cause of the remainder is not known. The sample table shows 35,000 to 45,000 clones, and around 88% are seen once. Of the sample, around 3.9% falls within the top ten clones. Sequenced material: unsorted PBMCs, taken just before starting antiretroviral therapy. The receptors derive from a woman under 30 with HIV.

The CDR3, as DNA: TGTGCCAGCAGCAAACCCGGGACTAGCGGCTTTTACGAGCAGTACTTC. This encodes CASSKPGTSGFYEQYF. V gene TRBV21-1 combines with J gene TRBJ2-7; TRBD2 reflects the table's D call only, with no check against the DNA. TRBV21-1 is labeled a pseudogene. CDR3 length: 16 residues.

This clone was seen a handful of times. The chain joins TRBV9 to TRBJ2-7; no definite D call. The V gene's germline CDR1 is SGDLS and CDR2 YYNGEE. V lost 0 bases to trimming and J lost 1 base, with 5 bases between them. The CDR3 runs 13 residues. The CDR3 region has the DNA TGTGCCAGCAGCGTAGGGACGTCCTACGAGCAGTACTTC. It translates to CASSVGTSYEQYF.

CDR3 in amino acids: CASSYGSGNQPQHF. In nucleotides, the CDR3 is TGTGCCAGCAGTTACGGATCGGGCAATCAGCCCCAGCATTTT. The rearrangement links TRBV6-5 to TRBJ1-5, with no clear D. Trimming cost V 2 bases and J 2 bases, with 7 bases left between them. The V gene's germline CDR1 is MNHEY and CDR2 SVGAGI. The CDR3 sequence is 14 residues long.

The DNA of the CDR3 is TGTGCCAGCGCAAAACCCGGAGGCTATGGCTACACCTTC. Its protein is CASAKPGGYGYTF. The chain uses TRBV18 and TRBJ1-2; no firm D call. The V gene's germline CDR1 is KGHSH and CDR2 LQKENI. CDR3 length: 13 amino acids. Between the trimmed V and J ends, which lost 8 bases and 4 bases, there was a span of 14 bases.

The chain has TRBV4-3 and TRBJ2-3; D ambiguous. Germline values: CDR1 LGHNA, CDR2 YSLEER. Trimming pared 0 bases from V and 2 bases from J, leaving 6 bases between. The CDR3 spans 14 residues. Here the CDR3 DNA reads TGCGCCAGCAGCCAAGACGGGCCCACAGATACGCAGTATTTT. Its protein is CASSQDGPTDTQYF.

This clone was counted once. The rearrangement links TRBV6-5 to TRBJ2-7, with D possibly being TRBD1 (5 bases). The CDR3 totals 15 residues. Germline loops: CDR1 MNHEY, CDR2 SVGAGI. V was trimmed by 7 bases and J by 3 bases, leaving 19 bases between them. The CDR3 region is CASTTTVPPRYEQYF. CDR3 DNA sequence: TGTGCCAGCACCACGACAGTCCCCCCTCGCTACGAGCAGTACTTC.

The CDR3, as DNA: TGTGCCAGCAGCTTGCTACGGCGGGTCGGTGGCTACACCTTC. As protein: CASSLLRRVGGYTF. The gene calls are TRBV5-8 and TRBJ1-2; D call uncertain. Germline V CDR1 and CDR2: SGHTS, YDEGEE. CDR3 length equals 14 residues. Trimming took 1 base from V and 7 from J, leaving 14 bases between them.

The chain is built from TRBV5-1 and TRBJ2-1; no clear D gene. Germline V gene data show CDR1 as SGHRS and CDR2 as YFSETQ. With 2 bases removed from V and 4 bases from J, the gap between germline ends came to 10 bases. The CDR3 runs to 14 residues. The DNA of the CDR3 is TGCGCCAGCAGCTTAGTGGAGTCATACAATGAGCAGTTCTTC. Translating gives CASSLVESYNEQFF.

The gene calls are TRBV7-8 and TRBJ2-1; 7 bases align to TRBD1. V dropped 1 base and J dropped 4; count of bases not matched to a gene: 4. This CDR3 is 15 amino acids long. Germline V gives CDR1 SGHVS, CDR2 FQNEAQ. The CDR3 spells CASSLVGTAYNEQFF. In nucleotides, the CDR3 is TGTGCCAGCAGCTTAGTCGGGACAGCTTACAATGAGCAGTTCTTC. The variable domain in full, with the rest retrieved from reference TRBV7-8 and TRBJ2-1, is GAGVSQSPRYKVAKRGQDVALRCDPISGHVSLFWYQQALGQGPEFLTYFQNEAQLDKSGLPSDRFFAERPEGSVSTLKIQRTQQEDSAVYLCASSLVGTAYNEQFFGPGTRLTVL.

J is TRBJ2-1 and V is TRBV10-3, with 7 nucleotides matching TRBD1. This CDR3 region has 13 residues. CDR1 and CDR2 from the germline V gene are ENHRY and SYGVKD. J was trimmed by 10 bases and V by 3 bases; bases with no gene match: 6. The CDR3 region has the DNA TGTGCCATCAGTGATAACAGGGGCGGAGAGCAGTTCTTC. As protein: CAISDNRGGEQFF.

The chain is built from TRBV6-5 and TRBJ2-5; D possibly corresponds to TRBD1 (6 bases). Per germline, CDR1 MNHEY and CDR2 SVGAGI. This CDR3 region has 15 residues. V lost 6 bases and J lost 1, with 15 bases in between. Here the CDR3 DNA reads TGTGCCAGCAGACCCTACAGGGACGTCCAAGAGACCCAGTACTTC. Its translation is CASRPYRDVQETQYF.

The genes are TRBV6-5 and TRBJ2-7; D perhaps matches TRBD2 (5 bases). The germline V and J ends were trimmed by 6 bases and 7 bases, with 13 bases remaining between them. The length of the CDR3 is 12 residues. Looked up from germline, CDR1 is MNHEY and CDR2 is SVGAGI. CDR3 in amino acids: CASSPTRTEQYF. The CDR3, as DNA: TGTGCCAGCAGCCCCACTAGGACGGAGCAGTACTTC.

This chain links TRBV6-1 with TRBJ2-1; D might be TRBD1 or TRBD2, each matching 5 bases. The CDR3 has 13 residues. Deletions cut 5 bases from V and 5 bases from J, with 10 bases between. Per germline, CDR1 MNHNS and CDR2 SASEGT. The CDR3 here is CASSWDGNNEQFF. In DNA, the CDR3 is TGTGCCAGCAGTTGGGACGGAAACAATGAGCAGTTCTTC.

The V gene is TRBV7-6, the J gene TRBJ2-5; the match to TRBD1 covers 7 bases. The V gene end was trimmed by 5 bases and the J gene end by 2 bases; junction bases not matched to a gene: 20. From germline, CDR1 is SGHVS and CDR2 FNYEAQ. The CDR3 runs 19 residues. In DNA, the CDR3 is TGTGCCAGCAGCGGACGACAGGGTTCCTTACCCTTTTTACAAGAGACCCAGTACTTC. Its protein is CASSGRQGSLPFLQETQYF.

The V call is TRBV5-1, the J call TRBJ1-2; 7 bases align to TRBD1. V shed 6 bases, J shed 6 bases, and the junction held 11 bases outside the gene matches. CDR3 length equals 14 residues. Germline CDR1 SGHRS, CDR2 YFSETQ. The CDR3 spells CASTLLTGSDGYTF. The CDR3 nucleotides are TGCGCCAGCACCCTATTGACAGGGAGCGATGGCTACACCTTC.

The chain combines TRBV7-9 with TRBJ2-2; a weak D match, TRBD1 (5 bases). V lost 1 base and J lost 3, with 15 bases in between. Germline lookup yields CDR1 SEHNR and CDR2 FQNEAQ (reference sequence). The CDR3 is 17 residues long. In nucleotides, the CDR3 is TGTGCCAGCAGCTTAGTGGGCCAGGGCGGACACACCGGGGAGCTGTTTTTT. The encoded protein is CASSLVGQGGHTGELFF.

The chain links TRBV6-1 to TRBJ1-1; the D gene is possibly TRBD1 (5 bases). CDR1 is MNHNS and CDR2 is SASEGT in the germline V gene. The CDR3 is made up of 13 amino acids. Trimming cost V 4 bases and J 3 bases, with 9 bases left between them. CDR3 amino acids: CASSATGHTEAFF. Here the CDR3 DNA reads TGTGCCAGCAGTGCCACGGGACACACTGAAGCTTTCTTT.

The CDR3 DNA sequence: TGTGCCAGCAGTTGGGGAGGGCCAACCTACGAGCAGTACTTC. This gives the protein CASSWGGPTYEQYF. The chain has TRBV27 and TRBJ2-7; TRBD2 aligns across 7 bases. The CDR3 runs to 14 residues. With 4 bases clipped from V and 2 bases from J, the junction kept 5 bases outside the gene matches. Germline V lookup: CDR1 MNHEY, CDR2 SMNVEV (reference sequence).

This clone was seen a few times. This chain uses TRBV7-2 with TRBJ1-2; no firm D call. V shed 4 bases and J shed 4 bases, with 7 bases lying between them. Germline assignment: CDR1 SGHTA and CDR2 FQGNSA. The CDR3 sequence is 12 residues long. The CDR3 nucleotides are TGTGCCAGCAGCTCGGCTGCCTATGGCTACACCTTC. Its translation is CASSSAAYGYTF.

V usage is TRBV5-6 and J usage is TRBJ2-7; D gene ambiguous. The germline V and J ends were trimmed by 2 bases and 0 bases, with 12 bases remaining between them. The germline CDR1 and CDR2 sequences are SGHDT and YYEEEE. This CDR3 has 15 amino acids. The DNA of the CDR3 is TGTGCCAGCAGCTTAGATCGGTACAGCTCCTACGAGCAGTACTTC. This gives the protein CASSLDRYSSYEQYF. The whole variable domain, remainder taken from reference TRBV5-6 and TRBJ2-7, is DAGVTQSPTHLIKTRGQQVTLRCSPKSGHDTVSWYQQALGQGPQFIFQYYEEEERQRGNFPDRFSGHQFPNYSSELNVNALLLGDSALYLCASSLDRYSSYEQYFGPGTRLTVT.